The 11 T cell receptor beta chains listed next were all sequenced from one sample in a study of CD8 T cell repertoires and HIV-1 epitope variants. No antigen has been identified for these receptors. Clones were sequenced by immunoSEQ multiplex PCR, and TCRdb holds only the in-frame ones, with some missing. Seen here are 6,000 or so clones, around two thirds observed once, and the top ten hold roughly two fifths. The specimen was cultured CD8+ T cells derived from PBMCs. These TCRs come from a male donor with HIV.

This CDR3 is CASSFSLSGANVLTF. Written as DNA, the CDR3 is TGTGCCAGCAGTTTCTCATTGTCTGGGGCCAACGTCCTGACTTTC. The chain joins TRBV28 to TRBJ2-6; D gene uncertain. The germline V and J ends were trimmed by 3 bases and 1 base, with 7 bases remaining between them. CDR1 is MDHEN, CDR2 SYDVKM, per germline. The CDR3 spans 15 residues.

This clone appeared a single time. The chain links TRBV6-5 to TRBJ1-3, with 7 positions matching TRBD1. The CDR3 runs 16 residues. Germline-derived CDR1 and CDR2 are MNHEY and SVGAGI. V lost 4 bases and J lost 7; bases outside the gene matches: 13. CDR3 in DNA: TGTGCCAGCAGTTCGGATCCAGGGGGTAGTCGGAACACCATATATTTT. Translation gives CASSSDPGGSRNTIYF.

J is TRBJ2-3 and V is TRBV7-2; the D is unclear. Trimming pared 5 bases from V and 2 bases from J, leaving 11 bases between. This CDR3 is 14 amino acids long. Germline lookup yields CDR1 SGHTA and CDR2 FQGNSA. The DNA for the CDR3 is TGTGCCAGCAGCCACCCAGTAGTCACAGATACGCAGTATTTT. Translated: CASSHPVVTDTQYF. The whole variable domain, filled in from reference TRBV7-2 and TRBJ2-3, reads GAGVSQSPSNKVTEKGKDVELRCDPISGHTALYWYRQSLGQGLEFLIYFQGNSAPDKSGLPSDRFSAERTGGSVSTLTIQRTQQEDSAVYLCASSHPVVTDTQYFGPGTRLTVL.

The CDR3 is CASSLGGPLDEQYF. CDR3 nucleotide sequence: TGTGCCAGCAGTTTGGGGGGGCCTTTGGACGAGCAGTACTTC. V is TRBV6-5 and J is TRBJ2-7; perhaps TRBD2 as D (7 bases). This CDR3 is built from 14 residues. The V gene lost 4 bases and the J gene lost 5 bases, with 15 bases spanning the gap. Germline V gene data show CDR1 as MNHEY and CDR2 as SVGAGI.

V and J are TRBV7-6 and TRBJ2-7; 11 bases are a match to TRBD2. Unmatched junction bases numbered 10, after V lost 5 bases and J lost 4 bases. Germline V lookup: CDR1 SGHVS, CDR2 FNYEAQ. The CDR3 is 16 amino acids. As DNA, the CDR3 is TGTGCCAGCAGCCCGATAGCGGGAGGGATAAATTACGAGCAGTACTTC. This sequence encodes CASSPIAGGINYEQYF.

This chain connects TRBV5-6 to TRBJ2-7, with D maybe TRBD1 (6 bases). CDR3 length equals 14 residues. Germline assignment: CDR1 SGHDT and CDR2 YYEEEE. V was shortened by 4 bases and J by 0 bases, with 11 bases between the two germline ends. CDR3 nucleotide sequence: TGTGCCAGCAGCCTACAGGGAATCTCCTACGAGCAGTACTTC. It translates to CASSLQGISYEQYF.

This chain joins TRBV7-3 and TRBJ2-3; maybe TRBD2 (5 bases). The CDR3 extends over 15 amino acids. Germline assignment: CDR1 SGHTA and CDR2 FQGTGA. Trimming left V 5 bases short and J 5 bases short, with 17 bases between. CDR3 bases: TGTGCCAGCAGCCCCCAAGAGTTTGGAGGAGATACGCAGTATTTT. It specifies CASSPQEFGGDTQYF.

CDR3 sequence reads: CASSRDYGGSSYEQYF. Here the CDR3 DNA reads TGTGCCAGCAGTCGCGATTACGGGGGGAGCTCCTACGAGCAGTACTTC. The chain joins TRBV27 to TRBJ2-7, with 7 bases identical to TRBD2. Germline CDR1 is MNHEY and CDR2 is SMNVEV (reference sequence). This CDR3 has 16 residues. V was pared by 5 bases and J by 0 bases, with 10 bases of the junction left unmatched.

This rearrangement joins TRBV25-1 to TRBJ1-6; 7 bases map to TRBD1. This CDR3 is built from 16 residues. Trimming removed 3 bases from V and 5 bases from J; junction bases left unmatched: 7. Looked up from germline, CDR1 is MGHDK and CDR2 is SYGVNS. The CDR3 region is CASSDPPGQNNSPLHF. CDR3 bases: TGTGCCAGCAGTGATCCGCCGGGACAGAATAATTCACCCCTCCACTTT.

By sample share, this clone is large. The chain uses TRBV15 and TRBJ2-5, with no clear D. This CDR3 has 13 amino acids. The germline V gene encodes CDR1 LNHNV and CDR2 YYDKDF (reference sequence). V lost 0 bases to trimming and J lost 4 bases, with 6 bases between them. The CDR3 nucleotides are TGTGCCACCAGCAGAGATCGGAGAGAGACCCAGTACTTC. Translation gives CATSRDRRETQYF.

Sample share makes this clone medium-sized (0.01 to 0.1%). This chain connects TRBV28 to TRBJ1-1; D is ambiguous. Looked up from germline, CDR1 is MDHEN and CDR2 is SYDVKM. Deletions cut 1 base from V and 8 bases from J, with 11 bases between. The CDR3 totals 13 residues. The CDR3 sequence: CASSLLGSGEAFF. The CDR3 DNA is TGTGCCAGCAGTTTATTGGGCTCGGGGGAAGCTTTCTTT.